This TCR beta chain was identified during a study of OX40 agonist ivuxolimab in advanced cancers. About the study as a whole: The costimulatory receptor OX40 (CD134) was targeted by ivuxolimab, a fully human IgG2 agonistic monoclonal antibody. Prior anti-PD-1, anti-PD-L1 or anti-CTLA-4 therapy was permitted, and checkpoint inhibitors had been received by less than 45% of dose-escalation patients. Of the approximately 50 dose-escalation patients, hepatocellular carcinoma was present in around 19, melanoma in roughly 15, renal cell carcinoma in 9 and head and neck cancer in 9. Partial responses occurred in three dose-escalation patients: two with cutaneous melanoma and one with hepatocellular carcinoma. The paper describes the monotherapy dose-escalation part (N ≈ 51 patients) of the phase I trial of ivuxolimab. Intravenous ivuxolimab was administered to patients every 2 weeks at six dose levels: 0.01, 0.1, 0.3, 1.5, 3 and 10 mg/kg. In the dose-escalation cohort, around four fifths of patients were male, and the mean age was approximately 64 years, with a range of about 23 to 90. Peripheral TCRbeta sequencing was intended to test whether TCR sequence diversity was altered and clonal T-cell expansion was caused by ivuxolimab. General findings and caveats noted by the study authors: At doses of 0.1 to 3.0 mg/kg, clonal expansion of both CD4+ and CD8+ blood T cells was observed from baseline to week 6. After ivuxolimab, expanded clones were on average more numerous among CD8+ T cells than among CD4+ T cells. Partial responders in the 0.1-3.0 mg/kg groups had among the lowest normalized peripheral clonal expansion, especially among CD8+ T cells. Low levels of normalized T-cell clonal expansion were also seen in some nonresponding patients. The antigen specificity of the peripheral T cells that underwent clonal expansion was not determined.

Per the germline V gene, SGHVS is the CDR1 and FQNEAQ is the CDR2. Its CDR3 holds 14 amino acids, cysteine through phenylalanine. The read is trimmed to its CDR3 DNA, 42 bases read in frame from base 1. The germline ends are 9 bases apart after V is trimmed by 3 bases and J by 1 base. To sequence the TCRbeta CDR3 region, genomic DNA was isolated from the sorted cells. The immunoSEQ Assay was used for sequencing of TCRbeta CDR3 regions. TCRdb holds this immuneACCESS table with in-frame rearrangements only. Some clones are missing; in checked studies, unresolved V genes explain under half, and the rest has no known cause. Present in this sample are tens of thousands of clones, around 84% of which were seen just once. In total, the top ten clones hold 1.5% to 2% of the sample. Patients with autoimmune disease history or receiving systemic immunosuppression were excluded from the trial. Peripheral blood for TCR sequencing was collected from all dose cohorts at baseline, on cycle 4 day 1, and on cycle 7 day 1. The samples were taken from a phase I, first-in-human, multicenter, open-label dose-escalation trial of ivuxolimab. Adults with locally advanced or metastatic melanoma, renal cell carcinoma, hepatocellular carcinoma or head and neck squamous cell carcinoma were enrolled in the trial. Before TCR sequencing, CD4+ T cells and CD8+ T cells from peripheral blood were sorted into separate populations.

As concerns this clone: Its antigen remains unidentified. No qualities accompany the bases; no much larger clone lies one base away.

The rearranged segments are TRBV7-8 and TRBJ2-5, with a tentative D gene TRBD1 over 5 matching bases. This TCR was recovered from an adult with an advanced solid tumor such as melanoma, head and neck, liver or kidney cancer. The input for sequencing was CD4+ or CD8+ T cells sorted from blood, taken in a trial of the OX40 agonist ivuxolimab. The CDR3 reads as follows: CASSLSTVQETQYF. The nucleotides are TGTGCCAGCAGCTTGTCGACAGTCCAAGAGACCCAGTACTTC.